This paragraph reports one T cell receptor (beta chain). What it binds is unknown. Libraries were prepared by immunoSEQ multiplex PCR; TCRdb keeps only in-frame clonotypes and omits some of them. The sample has about 340,000 clones; 93% are singletons. These data originate in a study of brain T cells in children with intractable seizures. Study-level findings and limits: Absence of clones before surgery may stem from lower sequencing depth. HCMV serostatus was not known, and viral specificity came from CDR3 similarity only.

Regarding time point: blood from clinic visit 5 months post-surgery; TSC patient then seizure free. Surgery cases with the highest brain T cell transcript signatures were chosen for sequencing. This specimen was peripheral blood, taken 4 to 5 months after surgery. This clonotype was sampled from a boy less than two years old with tuberous sclerosis and intractable seizures.

The CDR3 DNA is TGTGCCAGCAGCCTGGCGTTCTTGGACAGGGTCTCCTACGAGCAGTACTTC. Its translation is CASSLAFLDRVSYEQYF. The chain employs TRBV7-9 and TRBJ2-7, with 8 positions matching TRBD1. Germline V gene data show CDR1 as SEHNR and CDR2 as FQNEAQ (reference sequence). The CDR3 is 17 amino acids. V lost 5 bases to trimming and J lost 0 bases; unmatched junction nucleotides: 12.